The present T cell receptor (beta chain) was sequenced within a study of post-analysis software for immune sequencing data. The study's findings and limits: A significant reduction in normalized Chao1 diversity was observed in multiple sclerosis patients versus controls. Included in a set of about five TRBV segments more frequent in patients than controls were TRBV5-6, TRBV5-1 and TRBV20-1.

V gave up 0 bases and J gave up 2 bases, with 15 bases separating them. This CDR3 is built from 16 residues. Germline V gene data show CDR1 as DFQATT and CDR2 as SNEGSKA (reference sequence). A remark on this clonotype: The antigen is undetermined.

TCR beta cDNA libraries had unique molecular identifiers. The authors obtained 500,000 or so cDNA molecules from approximately 0.95 to 9.8 million T cells. TCRdb processed the PCR reads anew with MiXCR; each CDR3 protein has one entry. The table includes 750,000 to 950,000 distinct CDR3 sequences, approximately 50% detected once. The sample taken for sequencing was blood. The chain has TRBV20-1 and TRBJ2-3; unclear D gene. This TCR derives from a girl between 5 and 17 years old with multiple sclerosis. The CDR3 DNA is TGCAGTGCTAGAGATGTACAGAGCTCACCCACAGATACGCAGTATTTT. It codes for CSARDVQSSPTDTQYF.